This T cell receptor beta chain appears in the sequencing data of a study of monozygotic twins with inflammatory bowel disease. Template switching incorporated UMIs with a 6-nucleotide sample barcode. TCRdb derives one entry per CDR3 protein from the 5' RACE reads, leaving out DNA. The listing records 350,000 to 550,000 distinct CDR3 sequences. Researchers collected over 2 ml of blood per donor. CDR1 and CDR2 (germline): DFQATT, SNEGSKA (reference sequence). The CDR3 consists of 14 residues. The sequenced material came from blood. The receptor comes from a human donor with ulcerative colitis or Crohn's disease, or a healthy co-twin of an affected twin (not recorded which). The chain is built from TRBV20-1 and TRBJ2-7; TCRdb calls TRBD1, which cannot be checked without DNA. The CDR3 reads CSAKGQGSSYEQYF.